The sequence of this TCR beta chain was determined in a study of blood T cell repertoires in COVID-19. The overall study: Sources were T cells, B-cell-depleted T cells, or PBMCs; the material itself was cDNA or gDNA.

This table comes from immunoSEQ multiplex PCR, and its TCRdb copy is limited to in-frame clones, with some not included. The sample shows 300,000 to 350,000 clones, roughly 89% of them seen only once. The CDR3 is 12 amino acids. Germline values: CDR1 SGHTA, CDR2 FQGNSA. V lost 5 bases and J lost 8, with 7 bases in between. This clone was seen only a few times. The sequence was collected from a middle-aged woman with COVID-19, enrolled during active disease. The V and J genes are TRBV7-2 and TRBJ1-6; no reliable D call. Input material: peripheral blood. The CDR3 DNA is TGTGCCAGCAGCGACGGGGATTCACCCCTCCACTTT. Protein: CASSDGDSPLHF.